These 30 T cell receptor beta chains came from one sample sequenced in a study of T cells in Graves' hyperthyroidism and ophthalmopathy. RNA transcripts provided the source from which TCR beta CDR3 regions were amplified. First-round RT-PCR of the TCR CDR3 relied on the HTBI primer set. TCRdb reanalysed the multiplex PCR reads using MiXCR and keeps one entry per CDR3 protein. The table includes about 400,000 distinct CDR3 sequences, less than 20% detected once. Sequenced: blood. These receptors were obtained from a woman between 18 and 30 years old with Graves' hyperthyroidism.

This clonotype was found a few times. This sequence joins TRBV6-1 and TRBJ1-1; 9 bases are a match to TRBD1. J gave up 6 bases and V 7 bases, and 12 bases lay outside the gene matches. Germline CDR1 MNHNS, CDR2 SASEGT. This CDR3 is built from 15 residues. CDR3 region: CASNADRGLGAEAFF. The CDR3, as DNA: TGTGCCAGCAACGCCGACAGGGGGTTAGGGGCTGAAGCTTTCTTT.

This clonotype was counted at least ten times. This chain connects TRBV5-1 to TRBJ2-3; D gene ambiguous. Trimming cost V 1 base and J 2 bases, with 23 bases left between them. Germline V gives CDR1 SGHRS, CDR2 YFSETQ. The CDR3 extends over 19 amino acids. The CDR3 nucleotides are TGCGCCAGCAGCTTGCGACGGAATCTCTCCCCTTATAACACAGATACGCAGTATTTT. Its translation is CASSLRRNLSPYNTDTQYF.

This clonotype came up once. The chain recombines TRBV2 with TRBJ1-1, with D perhaps TRBD1 (5 bases). The germline V gene encodes CDR1 SNHLY and CDR2 FYNNEI. CDR3 length equals 14 residues. Between the trimmed V and J ends, which lost 5 bases and 5 bases, there was a span of 15 bases. The DNA for the CDR3 is TGTGCCAGCAGTCCCGGGACGAAAGAGACTGAAGCTTTCTTT. Translating gives CASSPGTKETEAFF. Combining the CDR3 with reference TRBV2 and TRBJ1-1 gives the whole variable domain EPEVTQTPSHQVTQMGQEVILRCVPISNHLYFYWYRQILGQKVEFLVSFYNNEISEKSEIFDDQFSVERPDGSNFTLKIRSTKLEDSAMYFCASSPGTKETEAFFGQGTRLTVV.

This clonotype was picked up many times. V usage is TRBV28 and J usage is TRBJ2-1; no clear D. Germline V CDR1 and CDR2: MDHEN, SYDVKM. Trimming took 3 bases from V and 6 from J, leaving 9 bases between them. The CDR3 runs 13 residues. The CDR3 DNA is TGTGCCAGCAGTTTCTTTGCGACCAATGAGCAGTTCTTC. Translation gives CASSFFATNEQFF.

This clonotype was recorded at least ten times. The gene calls are TRBV7-9 and TRBJ2-7; 8 positions agree with TRBD1. CDR1 and CDR2 from the germline V gene are SEHNR and FQNEAQ (reference sequence). J lost 2 bases, V lost 5 bases, and 8 bases had no gene match. This CDR3 spans 15 amino acids. This CDR3 reads CASSPWTGKAYEQYF. The CDR3 DNA reads as TGTGCCAGCAGCCCTTGGACAGGGAAGGCCTACGAGCAGTACTTC.

This clonotype appeared many times. The rearrangement joins TRBV11-2 to TRBJ2-1; 12 bases match TRBD1. The CDR3 runs 14 residues. Germline CDR1 is SGHAT and CDR2 is FQNNGV. V dropped 11 bases and J dropped 7; count of bases not matched to a gene: 9. The CDR3 here is CASRGTGGQNEQFF. Written as DNA, the CDR3 is TGTGCCTCAAGGGGGACAGGGGGCCAAAATGAGCAGTTCTTC. The full variable domain, its missing parts supplied by reference TRBV11-2 and TRBJ2-1, is EAGVAQSPRYKIIEKRQSVAFWCNPISGHATLYWYQQILGQGPKLLIQFQNNGVVDDSQLPKDRFSAERLKGVDSTLKIQPAKLEDSAVYLCASRGTGGQNEQFFGPGTRLTVL.

This clonotype appeared many times. J is TRBJ1-3 and V is TRBV3-1, with D uncertain. Trimming left V 4 bases short and J 0 bases short, with 1 base between. The V gene's germline CDR1 is LGHDT and CDR2 YNNKEL (reference sequence). The CDR3 extends over 12 amino acids. The CDR3 DNA reads as TGTGCCAGCAGCCCCTCTGGAAACACCATATATTTT. Amino acid sequence: CASSPSGNTIYF.

The DNA for the CDR3 is TGCGCCAGCAGCCAAACCAGGGGAGCGGCGACAGATACGCAGTATTTT. This encodes CASSQTRGAATDTQYF. The gene calls are TRBV4-1 and TRBJ2-3; possibly TRBD1 for D (6 bases). Trimming took off 2 bases at V and 3 bases at J, with 15 bases between the two ends. Germline V gene sequence: CDR1 MGHRA, CDR2 YSYEKL. The CDR3 loop spans 16 amino acids.

J is TRBJ2-5 and V is TRBV4-1; 12 nucleotides agree with TRBD2. The CDR3 has 16 residues. Germline CDR1 reads MGHRA; CDR2 reads YSYEKL. V dropped 2 bases and J dropped 9; count of bases not matched to a gene: 10. The CDR3 spells CASSQRASGGERAQYF. The CDR3 DNA sequence: TGCGCCAGCAGCCAACGGGCTAGCGGGGGGGAAAGGGCCCAGTACTTC.

This clonotype was seen ten or more times. This sequence joins TRBV7-9 and TRBJ1-1; TRBD1 might be the D (6 bases). The germline CDR1 and CDR2 sequences are SEHNR and FQNEAQ (reference sequence). V dropped 5 bases and J dropped 2 bases, with 18 bases sitting between them. The CDR3 has 16 residues. The CDR3 sequence: CASSQFVGAPNTEAFF. The CDR3 DNA is TGTGCCAGCAGCCAGTTCGTGGGGGCTCCCAACACTGAAGCTTTCTTT.

This clonotype was counted many times. V gene TRBV7-2 combines with J gene TRBJ2-7, with D perhaps TRBD1 (6 bases). Trimming cost V 4 bases and J 9 bases, with 16 bases left between them. The CDR3 totals 13 residues. From germline, CDR1 is SGHTA and CDR2 FQGNSA. CDR3 amino acids: CASSSTGFLAQYF. The CDR3 coding sequence is TGTGCCAGCAGCTCCACAGGGTTTTTGGCGCAGTACTTC.

This clonotype was picked up many times. The chain joins TRBV6-2 or TRBV6-3 to TRBJ1-5; D unresolved. CDR3 length: 11 residues. The V and J ends lost 2 bases and 9 bases respectively, with 5 bases between them. CDR1 MNHEY and CDR2 SVGEGT come from the germline V gene. The CDR3 DNA sequence: TGTGCCAGCAGTTACGACGGGCCCCAGCATTTT. This encodes CASSYDGPQHF.

This clonotype was picked up a small number of times. This chain joins TRBV6-6 and TRBJ2-2; tentative D call: TRBD1 (6 bases). The CDR3 sequence is 17 residues long. The V end lost 0 bases, the J end lost 2 bases, and 13 bases lay between the germline ends. Germline V CDR1 and CDR2: MNHNY, SVGAGI (reference sequence). Written as DNA, the CDR3 is TGTGCCAGCAGTTACTCCGGACAGCCGACAAACACCGGGGAGCTGTTTTTT. Translating it yields CASSYSGQPTNTGELFF.

This rearrangement joins TRBV20-1 to TRBJ2-7, with D uncertain. V shed 0 bases and J shed 3 bases, with 12 bases lying between them. Germline lookup yields CDR1 DFQATT and CDR2 SNEGSKA (reference sequence). The length of the CDR3 is 14 residues. The CDR3 nucleotides read TGCAGTGCTAGAGATTTGAGGTTTCTCTACGAGCAGTACTTC. Its translation: CSARDLRFLYEQYF.

This clonotype appeared a few times. V usage is TRBV7-9 and J usage is TRBJ1-6; no firm D call. CDR3 length: 13 amino acids. Trimming left V 4 bases short and J 9 bases short, with 10 bases between. CDR1 SEHNR and CDR2 FQNEAQ come from the germline V gene (reference sequence). CDR3 residues: CASSSEGFSPLHF. Written as DNA, the CDR3 is TGTGCCAGCAGCTCCGAGGGTTTTTCACCCCTCCACTTT.

At least ten counts were recorded for this clonotype. The gene calls are TRBV2 and TRBJ1-4; the D gene is possibly TRBD1 (5 bases). The V end lost 6 bases, the J end lost 7 bases, and 12 bases lay between the germline ends. This CDR3 comprises 13 residues. The V gene's germline CDR1 is SNHLY and CDR2 FYNNEI. As DNA, the CDR3 is TGTGCCAGCAGCCCGAGGGACGCTGAAAAACTGTTTTTT. Translation gives CASSPRDAEKLFF.

On this clonotype itself: The junction and the germline gene differ at one end; a read error may be behind it. The chain is built from TRBV7-3 and TRBJ2-1; D uncertain. The V gene's germline CDR1 is SGHTA and CDR2 FQGTGA. CDR3 length equals 15 residues. CDR3 bases: TGTGCCAGCAGCTTAGGAAGTGGCTCCTACAAAGAGCAGTTCTTC. Protein product: CASSLGSGSYKEQFF.

This clonotype occurred many times. The chain recombines TRBV28 with TRBJ1-5; possibly TRBD1 for D (5 bases). The V gene lost 6 bases and the J gene lost 0 bases, with 15 bases spanning the gap. This CDR3 region has 16 residues. Germline V gives CDR1 MDHEN, CDR2 SYDVKM. The CDR3 DNA sequence: TGTGCCAGCAGCCCTCACAGGAGCCCTAGCAATCAGCCCCAGCATTTT. Amino acid sequence: CASSPHRSPSNQPQHF.

This clonotype was counted at least ten times. The rearrangement uses TRBV18 and TRBJ1-1, with 7 bases aligning to TRBD1. The junction had 8 bases not matched to a gene; V was cut back by 3 bases and J by 4 bases. Per germline, CDR1 KGHSH and CDR2 LQKENI. The CDR3 is made up of 15 amino acids. CDR3 residues: CASSPPTGLVTEAFF. In nucleotides, the CDR3 is TGTGCCAGCTCACCGCCGACAGGGTTGGTCACTGAAGCTTTCTTT.

This clonotype was seen a handful of times. The chain uses TRBV6-1 and TRBJ2-2; a possible D gene is TRBD1 (5 bases). Germline CDR1 and CDR2: MNHNS and SASEGT. The V end was cut by 5 bases, the J end by 4 bases, with 17 bases between. The CDR3 is 16 residues long. The CDR3 loop is CASSLRAGLGTGELFF. Here the CDR3 DNA reads TGTGCCAGCAGTCTCAGGGCAGGGCTCGGCACCGGGGAGCTGTTTTTT.

The gene calls are TRBV27 and TRBJ1-6; D possibly corresponds to TRBD1 (5 bases). The CDR3 sequence is 16 residues long. Trimming pared 2 bases from V and 10 bases from J, leaving 18 bases between. From germline, CDR1 is MNHEY and CDR2 SMNVEV (reference sequence). DNA of the CDR3: TGTGCCAGCAGTTTAATCTTGGGATCGAAGGGGTCACCCCTCCACTTT. Translated, it gives CASSLILGSKGSPLHF.

There are a few counts of this clonotype. The CDR3 sequence is CATRPPGGITGELFF. CDR3 nucleotides: TGTGCCACCCGCCCGCCAGGGGGCATCACCGGGGAGCTGTTTTTT. The chain uses TRBV19 and TRBJ2-2; 8 bases agree with TRBD1. This CDR3 spans 15 amino acids. The V and J ends lost 10 bases and 4 bases, in that order; junction bases with no gene match: 11. Germline V lookup: CDR1 LNHDA, CDR2 SQIVND (reference sequence).

There are a few counts of this clonotype. The chain couples TRBV19 to TRBJ2-3; weak D call: TRBD1 (5 bases). The V gene's germline CDR1 is LNHDA and CDR2 SQIVND (reference sequence). CDR3 length: 16 residues. The V and J ends lost 3 bases and 9 bases respectively, with 22 bases between them. CDR3 nucleotide sequence: TGTGCCAGTAGTATTTTATCTCAGGGTTGGATTCCGACGCAGTATTTT. The encoded protein is CASSILSQGWIPTQYF.

As to this clonotype: Since a much larger clone is just one base distant, this may be a read error. The chain uses TRBV6-1 and TRBJ2-5, with 9 bases lining up with TRBD2. The CDR3 is made up of 15 amino acids. J gave up 3 bases and V 3 bases, and 5 bases lay outside the gene matches. Germline assignment: CDR1 MNHNS and CDR2 SASEGT. The CDR3: CASSESASGKETQYF. The CDR3 nucleotides read TGTGCCAGCAGTGAGTCTGCTAGCGGGAAAGAGACCCAGTACTTC.

This rearrangement joins TRBV4-1 to TRBJ2-1; TRBD2 agrees at 13 bases. The J segment lost 8 bases and the V segment lost 4 bases, leaving 5 bases of the junction unmatched. Germline V gives CDR1 MGHRA, CDR2 YSYEKL. The CDR3 loop spans 15 amino acids. The CDR3 nucleotides are TGCGCCAGCAGCCGTACTAGCGGGAGGGTCTATGAGCAGTTCTTC. Translated, it gives CASSRTSGRVYEQFF.

The sample holds many counts of this clonotype. The rearrangement joins TRBV20-1 to TRBJ2-3; 7 nucleotides match TRBD1. This CDR3 has 14 residues. The germline gives CDR1 DFQATT, CDR2 SNEGSKA (reference sequence). The V gene end was trimmed by 6 bases and the J gene end by 10 bases; junction bases not matched to a gene: 16. For the CDR3, the DNA is TGCAGTGCACAGGGGAGTCCGATGGTTAGGTCGCAGTATTTT. It specifies CSAQGSPMVRSQYF.

This clonotype was observed many times. The chain has TRBV7-9 and TRBJ2-1; 9 nucleotides match TRBD2. This CDR3 has 16 residues. The germline gives CDR1 SEHNR, CDR2 FQNEAQ (reference sequence). Trimming at V came to 2 bases and at J to 7 bases, leaving 9 bases not matched to a gene. The DNA of the CDR3 is TGTGCCAGCAGCTTACCGGGTAGCGGGAGTGGGAATGAGCAGTTCTTC. Its protein product is CASSLPGSGSGNEQFF. Variable domain in full (rest from reference TRBV7-9 and TRBJ2-1): DTGVSQNPRHKITKRGQNVTFRCDPISEHNRLYWYRQTLGQGPEFLTYFQNEAQLEKSRLLSDRFSAERPKGSFSTLEIQRTEQGDSAMYLCASSLPGSGSGNEQFFGPGTRLTVL.

The CDR3 region has the DNA TGTGCCAGCAGCCCGGGACTAGAGGACGAGCAGTACTTC. Translated: CASSPGLEDEQYF. The J gene is TRBJ2-7, the V gene TRBV13; 8 bases fit TRBD2. The CDR3 has 13 residues. Trimming cost V 5 bases and J 5 bases; bases outside gene matches: 5. The germline V gene encodes CDR1 PRHDT and CDR2 FYEKMQ (reference sequence). Supplemented by reference TRBV13 and TRBJ2-7, the full variable domain reads AAGVIQSPRHLIKEKRETATLKCYPIPRHDTVYWYQQGPGQDPQFLISFYEKMQSDKGSIPDRFSAQQFSDYHSELNMSSLELGDSALYFCASSPGLEDEQYFGPGTRLTVT.

This clonotype was found a few times. An end of the junction does not agree with germline; a read error may underlie this. This chain joins TRBV6-2 or TRBV6-3 and TRBJ2-7, with 7 positions matching TRBD2. CDR1 is MNHEY, CDR2 SVGEGT, per germline. The CDR3 is made up of 15 amino acids. The CDR3 nucleotides read TGTGCCAGCAGTTCCATACTAGCGACCATCTACGAGCAGCACTTC. It translates to CASSSILATIYEQHF.

Many counts were recorded for this clonotype. The chain employs TRBV10-2 and TRBJ1-5, with 7 bases identical to TRBD1. The CDR3 loop spans 15 amino acids. Germline V gene data show CDR1 as WSHSY and CDR2 as SAAADI. The junction had 8 bases not matched to a gene; V was cut back by 0 bases and J by 9 bases. The DNA of the CDR3 is TGCGCCAGCAGTGAGTCCCGACAGGGTCGCACGCCCCAGCATTTT. Protein: CASSESRQGRTPQHF.